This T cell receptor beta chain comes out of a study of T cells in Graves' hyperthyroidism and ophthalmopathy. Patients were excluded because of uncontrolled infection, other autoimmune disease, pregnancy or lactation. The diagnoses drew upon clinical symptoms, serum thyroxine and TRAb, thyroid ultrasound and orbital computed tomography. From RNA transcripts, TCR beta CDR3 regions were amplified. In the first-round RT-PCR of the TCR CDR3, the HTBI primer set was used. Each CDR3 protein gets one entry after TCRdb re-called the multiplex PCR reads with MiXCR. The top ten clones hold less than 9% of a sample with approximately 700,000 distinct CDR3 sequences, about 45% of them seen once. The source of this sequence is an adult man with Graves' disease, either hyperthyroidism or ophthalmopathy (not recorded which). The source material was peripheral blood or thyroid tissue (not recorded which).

CDR3: CASSDTGDYYGYTF. The CDR3 DNA follows: TGTGCCAGCAGCGACACAGGAGACTACTATGGCTACACCTTC. The J gene is TRBJ1-2, the V gene TRBV7-2, with D perhaps matching TRBD1 (5 bases). The V gene lost 5 bases and the J gene lost 3 bases, with 13 bases spanning the gap. CDR1 SGHTA and CDR2 FQGNSA come from the germline V gene. CDR3 size: 14 residues.